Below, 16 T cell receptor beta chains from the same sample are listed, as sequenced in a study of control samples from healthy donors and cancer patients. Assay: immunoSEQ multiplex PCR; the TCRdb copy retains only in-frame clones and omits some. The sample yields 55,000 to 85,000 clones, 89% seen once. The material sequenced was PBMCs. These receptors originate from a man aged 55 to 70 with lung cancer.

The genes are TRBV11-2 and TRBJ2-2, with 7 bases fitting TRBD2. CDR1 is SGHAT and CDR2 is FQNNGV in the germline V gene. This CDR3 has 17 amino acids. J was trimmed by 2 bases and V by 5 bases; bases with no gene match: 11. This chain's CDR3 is CASSPMGGGENTGELFF. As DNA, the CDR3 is TGTGCCAGCAGCCCCATGGGGGGAGGGGAAAACACCGGGGAGCTGTTTTTT.

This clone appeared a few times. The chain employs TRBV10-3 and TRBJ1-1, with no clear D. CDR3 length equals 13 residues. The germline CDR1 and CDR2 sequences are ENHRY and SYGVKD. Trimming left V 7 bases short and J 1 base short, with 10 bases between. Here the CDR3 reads CAITAKQNTEAFF. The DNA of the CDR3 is TGTGCCATCACTGCAAAGCAGAACACTGAAGCTTTCTTT.

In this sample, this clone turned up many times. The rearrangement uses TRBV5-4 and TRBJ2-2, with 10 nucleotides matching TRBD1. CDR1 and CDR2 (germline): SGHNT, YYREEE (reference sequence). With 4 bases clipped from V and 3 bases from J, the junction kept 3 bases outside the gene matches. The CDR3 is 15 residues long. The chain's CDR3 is CASSKGQGYTGELFF. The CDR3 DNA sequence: TGTGCCAGCAGCAAGGGACAGGGGTACACCGGGGAGCTGTTTTTT.

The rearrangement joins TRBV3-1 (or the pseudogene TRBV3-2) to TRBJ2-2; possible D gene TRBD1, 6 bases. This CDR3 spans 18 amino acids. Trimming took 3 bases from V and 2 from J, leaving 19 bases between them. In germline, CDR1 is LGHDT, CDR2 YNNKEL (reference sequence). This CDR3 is CASSHHTGTGRNTGELFF. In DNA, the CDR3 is TGTGCCAGCAGCCATCACACAGGAACAGGGAGAAACACCGGGGAGCTGTTTTTT.

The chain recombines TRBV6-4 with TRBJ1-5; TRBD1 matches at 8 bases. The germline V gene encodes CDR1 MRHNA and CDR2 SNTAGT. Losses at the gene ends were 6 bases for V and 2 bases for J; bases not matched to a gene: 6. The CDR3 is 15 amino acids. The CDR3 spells CASRASDRGNQPQHF. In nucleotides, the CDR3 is TGTGCCAGCAGAGCCTCGGACAGGGGCAATCAGCCCCAGCATTTT.

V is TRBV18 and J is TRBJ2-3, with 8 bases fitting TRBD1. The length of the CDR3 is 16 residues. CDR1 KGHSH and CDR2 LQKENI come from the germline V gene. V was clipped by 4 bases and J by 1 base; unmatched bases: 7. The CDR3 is CASSRRTGKGTDTQYF. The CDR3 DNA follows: TGTGCCAGCTCACGCCGGACAGGGAAGGGCACAGATACGCAGTATTTT.

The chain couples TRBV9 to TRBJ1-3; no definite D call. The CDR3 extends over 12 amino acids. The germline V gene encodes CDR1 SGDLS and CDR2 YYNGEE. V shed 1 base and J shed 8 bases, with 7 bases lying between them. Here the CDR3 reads CASSVSLDTIYF. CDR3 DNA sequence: TGTGCCAGCAGCGTATCCTTGGACACCATATATTTT.

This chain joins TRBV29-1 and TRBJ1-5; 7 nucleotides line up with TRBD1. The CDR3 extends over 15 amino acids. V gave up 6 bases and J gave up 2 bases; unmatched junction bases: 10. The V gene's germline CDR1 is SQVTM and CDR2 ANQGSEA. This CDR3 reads CSVRQGGWGNQPQHF. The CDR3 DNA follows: TGCAGCGTACGACAGGGAGGTTGGGGCAATCAGCCCCAGCATTTT. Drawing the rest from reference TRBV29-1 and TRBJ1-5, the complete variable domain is SAVISQKPSRDICQRGTSLTIQCQVDSQVTMMFWYRQQPGQSLTLIATANQGSEATYESGFVIDKFPISRPNLTFSTLTVSNMSPEDSSIYLCSVRQGGWGNQPQHFGDGTRLSIL.

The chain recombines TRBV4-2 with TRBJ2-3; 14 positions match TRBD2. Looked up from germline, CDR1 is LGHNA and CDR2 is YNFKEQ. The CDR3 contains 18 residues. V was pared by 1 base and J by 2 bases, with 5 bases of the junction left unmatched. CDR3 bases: TGTGCCAGCAGCCAAGGAAGGACTAGCGGGGGGCCCACAGATACGCAGTATTTT. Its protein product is CASSQGRTSGGPTDTQYF.

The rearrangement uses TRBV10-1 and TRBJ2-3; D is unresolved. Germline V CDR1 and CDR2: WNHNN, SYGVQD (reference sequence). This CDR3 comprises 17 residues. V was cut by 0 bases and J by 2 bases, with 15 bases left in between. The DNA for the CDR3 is TGCGCCAGCAGTGAGTCGATCTTCCCAGCCAACACAGATACGCAGTATTTT. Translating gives CASSESIFPANTDTQYF.

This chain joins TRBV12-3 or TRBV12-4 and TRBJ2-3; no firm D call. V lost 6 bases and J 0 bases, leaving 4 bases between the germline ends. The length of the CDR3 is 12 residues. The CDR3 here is CASRYSTDTQYF. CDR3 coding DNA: TGTGCCAGCAGGTATAGCACAGATACGCAGTATTTT.

In DNA form, the CDR3 reads TGTGCCAGCAGCTTAGCCTTTCCAGGAAACACCGGGGAGCTGTTTTTT. Its protein is CASSLAFPGNTGELFF. The rearrangement uses TRBV7-2 and TRBJ2-2; the D is unclear. This CDR3 spans 16 amino acids. Germline V gene lookup returns CDR1 SGHTA and CDR2 FQGNSA. V dropped 0 bases and J dropped 2 bases, with 10 bases sitting between them.

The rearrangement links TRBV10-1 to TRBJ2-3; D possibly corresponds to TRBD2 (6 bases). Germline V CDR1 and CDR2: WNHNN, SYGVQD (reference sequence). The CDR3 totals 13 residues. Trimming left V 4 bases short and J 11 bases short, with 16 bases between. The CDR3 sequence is CASSGTIAFGQYF. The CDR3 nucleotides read TGCGCCAGCAGTGGGACTATAGCTTTCGGGCAGTATTTT.

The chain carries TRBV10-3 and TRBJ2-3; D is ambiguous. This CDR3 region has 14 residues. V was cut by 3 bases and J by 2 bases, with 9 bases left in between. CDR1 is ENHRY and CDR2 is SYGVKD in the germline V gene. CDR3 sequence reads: CAISEWKNTDTQYF. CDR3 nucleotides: TGTGCCATCAGTGAATGGAAAAACACAGATACGCAGTATTTT.

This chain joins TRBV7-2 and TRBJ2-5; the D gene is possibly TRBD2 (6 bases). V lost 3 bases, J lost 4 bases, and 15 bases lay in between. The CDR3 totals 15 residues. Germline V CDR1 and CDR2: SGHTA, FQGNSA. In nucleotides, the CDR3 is TGTGCCAGCAGCTTTCAGGCATCGGGAGCAGAGACCCAGTACTTC. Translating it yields CASSFQASGAETQYF.

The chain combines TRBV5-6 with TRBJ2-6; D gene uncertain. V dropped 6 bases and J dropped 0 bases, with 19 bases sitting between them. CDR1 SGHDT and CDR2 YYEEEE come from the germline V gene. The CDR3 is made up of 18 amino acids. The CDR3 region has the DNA TGTGCCAGCAAAAAAATGGTTGGCGGCCGCTCTGGGGCCAACGTCCTGACTTTC. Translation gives CASKKMVGGRSGANVLTF.